This passage covers 32 T cell receptor beta chains from one sample sequenced in a study of T cells of healthy individuals. MiXCR was run by TCRdb on the 5' RACE reads, yielding one entry per CDR3 protein. The top ten hold approximately 4.8% of the sample, which has about 60,000 distinct CDR3 sequences, 15% to 20% seen once. Receptors were obtained from a human donor in good health.

This CDR3 reads CASSRRTDTDTQYF. Written as DNA, the CDR3 is TGTGCCAGCAGCCGAAGGACAGACACAGATACGCAGTATTTT. The V gene is TRBV12-3 or TRBV12-4, the J gene TRBJ2-3, with D perhaps matching TRBD1 (6 bases). V lost 6 bases, J lost 2 bases, and 12 bases lay in between. The CDR3 runs to 14 residues.

The rearrangement uses TRBV5-1 and TRBJ1-1, with TRBD1 identical over 9 bases. The ends lost 0 bases at V and 1 base at J; junction bases unmatched: 7. CDR3 length: 17 residues. Germline values: CDR1 SGHRS, CDR2 YFSETQ. DNA for the CDR3: TGCGCCAGCAGCTTGGATAACAGGGGGCCCAAGAACACTGAAGCTTTCTTT. Residues: CASSLDNRGPKNTEAFF. The full variable domain, its missing parts supplied by reference TRBV5-1 and TRBJ1-1, is KAGVTQTPRYLIKTRGQQVTLSCSPISGHRSVSWYQQTPGQGLQFLFEYFSETQRNKGNFPGRFSGRQFSNSRSEMNVSTLELGDSALYLCASSLDNRGPKNTEAFFGQGTRLTVV.

This clonotype has more than one count but fewer than ten. This chain uses TRBV7-2 with TRBJ2-5, with D possibly being TRBD2 (6 bases). CDR1 is SGHTA, CDR2 FQGNSA, per germline. V was shortened by 0 bases and J by 4 bases, with 12 bases between the two germline ends. The CDR3 extends over 15 amino acids. The CDR3 protein is CASSLARGGRETQYF. CDR3 bases: TGTGCCAGCAGCTTAGCCCGGGGAGGACGAGAGACCCAGTACTTC.

The table lists this clonotype with many counts. This chain uses TRBV12-3 or TRBV12-4 with TRBJ2-3, with D perhaps TRBD2 (5 bases). Trimming took 7 bases from V and 1 from J, leaving 12 bases between them. This CDR3 has 14 residues. The CDR3 reads CASTLRRRTDTQYF. In DNA form, the CDR3 reads TGTGCCAGCACCCTTAGGAGGCGCACAGATACGCAGTATTTT.

Only a few counts were recorded for this clonotype. V gene TRBV2 combines with J gene TRBJ2-1; 8 positions match TRBD1. V dropped 8 bases and J dropped 4; count of bases not matched to a gene: 4. The germline V gene encodes CDR1 SNHLY and CDR2 FYNNEI. The CDR3 spans 13 residues. The CDR3 is CASRDRKYNEQFF. The CDR3 DNA reads TGTGCCAGCCGGGACAGGAAGTACAATGAGCAGTTCTTC.

This clonotype has only a few counts. The J gene is TRBJ2-1, the V gene TRBV5-6; 8 positions agree with TRBD2. The CDR3 is 16 residues long. Germline loops: CDR1 SGHDT, CDR2 YYEEEE. V gave up 1 base and J gave up 8 bases; unmatched junction bases: 11. For the CDR3, the DNA is TGTGCCAGCAGCTTGTACGGGACTAGTGAGTACCATGAGCAGTTCTTC. It translates to CASSLYGTSEYHEQFF.

Comments on this clonotype: This may stem from a read error, because a much larger clone lies one nucleotide away. The CDR3 bases are TGTGTCAGCAGCTTGGACCAGGGCCCCAATCAGCCCCAGCATTTT. This translates into CVSSLDQGPNQPQHF. The V call is TRBV5-4, the J call TRBJ1-5; TRBD1 is a possible D gene (5 bases). CDR1 and CDR2 from the germline V gene are SGHNT and YYREEE (reference sequence). The CDR3 runs 15 residues.

This clonotype showed up many times. The chain has TRBV27 and TRBJ1-5, with TRBD1 as a possible D gene (6 bases). Trimming left V 5 bases short and J 6 bases short, with 14 bases between. Germline V lookup: CDR1 MNHEY, CDR2 SMNVEV (reference sequence). This CDR3 region has 14 residues. The CDR3 reads CASSKWGAGQPQHF. As DNA, the CDR3 is TGTGCCAGCAGTAAGTGGGGGGCCGGTCAGCCCCAGCATTTT.

This clonotype was observed a handful of times. The V and J genes are TRBV28 and TRBJ2-3; D possibly corresponds to TRBD2 (6 bases). The CDR3 covers 17 residues. Deletions cut 5 bases from V and 0 bases from J, with 18 bases between. Germline V gives CDR1 MDHEN, CDR2 SYDVKM. Here the CDR3 DNA reads TGTGCCAGCAGTACCCCCCTGGGGGGAACTAGCACAGATACGCAGTATTTT. The encoded protein is CASSTPLGGTSTDTQYF.

This clonotype turned up a few times. The CDR3 is CASSTRGRGDGYTF. For the CDR3, the DNA is TGTGCCAGCAGCACCAGAGGAAGAGGGGATGGCTACACCTTC. This chain uses TRBV7-9 with TRBJ1-2; TRBD1 might be the D (5 bases). CDR1 is SEHNR, CDR2 FQNEAQ, per germline (reference sequence). V gave up 5 bases and J gave up 6 bases, with 16 bases separating them. This CDR3 is 14 amino acids long.

The chain carries TRBV3-1 and TRBJ2-7; D ambiguous. The CDR3 length is 18 residues. From germline, CDR1 is LGHDT and CDR2 YNNKEL (reference sequence). V lost 0 bases, J lost 4 bases, and 22 bases lay in between. CDR3 coding DNA: TGTGCCAGCAGCCAAGAGGCCCTCCGAGAGTACCCCGTTTACGAGCAGTACTTC. Protein sequence: CASSQEALREYPVYEQYF.

This clonotype was found many times. The chain combines TRBV6-1 with TRBJ1-6; perhaps TRBD1 as D (6 bases). Deletions cut 1 base from V and 4 bases from J, with 14 bases between. Germline CDR1 MNHNS, CDR2 SASEGT. This CDR3 comprises 17 residues. CDR3 protein: CASSEVGLQGYNSPLHF. The CDR3 bases are TGTGCCAGCAGTGAAGTGGGCCTGCAGGGGTATAATTCACCCCTCCACTTT.

The rearrangement uses TRBV12-3 or TRBV12-4 and TRBJ2-2; the D gene is possibly TRBD2 (5 bases). Trimming removed 2 bases at V and 4 bases at J, with 20 bases between. This CDR3 has 18 amino acids. The CDR3: CASSLRIWAPAATGELFF. CDR3 sequence (DNA): TGTGCCAGCAGTTTAAGAATCTGGGCGCCAGCGGCCACCGGGGAGCTGTTTTTT.

This clonotype was seen repeatedly, ten times or more. This sequence joins TRBV9 and TRBJ2-7; the match to TRBD1 covers 9 bases. The CDR3 consists of 16 residues. Germline V lookup: CDR1 SGDLS, CDR2 YYNGEE. V trimming: 3 bases; J trimming: 2 bases; junction bases outside the gene matches: 9. The CDR3 protein is CASSEGTGIGAYEQYF. The CDR3 nucleotides are TGTGCCAGCAGCGAGGGGACAGGGATCGGGGCCTACGAGCAGTACTTC.

This clonotype was seen at least ten times. J is TRBJ1-5 and V is TRBV25-1, with no clear D. V lost 4 bases to trimming and J lost 7 bases, with 14 bases between them. This CDR3 spans 14 amino acids. CDR1 and CDR2 from the germline V gene are MGHDK and SYGVNS. CDR3 in DNA: TGTGCCAGCAGTGCGGGGAGGGATAAACAGCCCCAGCATTTT. It translates to CASSAGRDKQPQHF.

This clonotype was recorded many times. The chain joins TRBV6-2 or TRBV6-3 to TRBJ2-1; no clear D. The germline CDR1 and CDR2 sequences are MNHEY and SVGEGT. V was shortened by 6 bases and J by 1 base, with 10 bases between the two germline ends. The CDR3 has 14 amino acids. For the CDR3, the DNA is TGTGCCAGCAGGGATAGTGGGTCCTACAATGAGCAGTTCTTC. As protein: CASRDSGSYNEQFF.

Regarding this clonotype: Being one base from a much bigger clone, this may be a read error. This chain links TRBV30 with TRBJ2-5, with 7 nucleotides matching TRBD2. The CDR3 contains 15 residues. Unmatched junction bases numbered 12, after V lost 5 bases and J lost 3 bases. Per the germline V gene, CDR1 is GTSNPN and CDR2 is SVGIG (reference sequence). For the CDR3, the DNA is TGTGCCTGGGGGTGGGGGACTACCGGAAAAGAGACCCAGTACTTC. Amino acid sequence: CAWGWGTTGKETQYF. The full variable domain, with the rest looked up from reference TRBV30 and TRBJ2-5, is SQTIHQWPATLVQPVGSPLSLECTVEGTSNPNLYWYRQAAGRGLQLLFYSVGIGQISSEVPQNLSASRPQDRQFILSSKKLLLSDSGFYLCAWGWGTTGKETQYFGPGTRLLVL.

In this sample, this clonotype turned up many times. The chain links TRBV27 to TRBJ2-7; possibly TRBD1 or TRBD2 for D (6 bases each). Germline V CDR1 and CDR2: MNHEY, SMNVEV (reference sequence). CDR3 length: 14 residues. V lost 6 bases to trimming and J lost 2 bases, with 14 bases between them. The CDR3 DNA follows: TGTGCCAGCAGAGGGGGGAGGTTCCCCTACGAGCAGTACTTC. Translated, it gives CASRGGRFPYEQYF.

The chain links TRBV2 to TRBJ2-1; D possibly corresponds to TRBD1 (5 bases). The CDR3 totals 13 residues. Trimming took off 8 bases at V and 6 bases at J, with 14 bases between the two ends. CDR1 is SNHLY, CDR2 FYNNEI, per germline. CDR3 coding DNA: TGTGCCAGCGGAACCGAAGGGGTCAATGAGCAGTTCTTC. Residues: CASGTEGVNEQFF.

This clonotype has a count of ten or more. The V call is TRBV18, the J call TRBJ1-4; TRBD1 agrees at 8 bases. Germline-derived CDR1 and CDR2 are KGHSH and LQKENI. V gave up 3 bases and J gave up 7 bases; unmatched junction bases: 4. The CDR3 consists of 14 residues. The CDR3 nucleotides read TGTGCCAGCTCACCCGGGACAGGCAGTGAAAAACTGTTTTTT. Translated, it gives CASSPGTGSEKLFF.

The chain links TRBV11-3 to TRBJ2-1, with 8 nucleotides matching TRBD2. Germline V gives CDR1 SGHNT, CDR2 YENEEA. This CDR3 contains 16 residues. J was trimmed by 0 bases and V by 3 bases; bases with no gene match: 4. CDR3 DNA sequence: TGTGCCAGCAGCTTGAATAGCGGGAACTCCTACAATGAGCAGTTCTTC. Translating it yields CASSLNSGNSYNEQFF. Based on the CDR3 plus reference TRBV11-3 and TRBJ2-1, the full variable domain is EAGVVQSPRYKIIEKKQPVAFWCNPISGHNTLYWYLQNLGQGPELLIRYENEEAVDDSQLPKDRFSAERLKGVDSTLKIQPAELGDSAVYLCASSLNSGNSYNEQFFGPGTRLTVL.

Many counts were recorded for this clonotype. The rearrangement uses TRBV12-5 and TRBJ2-2; TRBD2 matches 12 bases. V lost 9 bases and J lost 4; bases outside the gene matches: 6. The CDR3 has 15 amino acids. The germline V gene encodes CDR1 LGHNT and CDR2 FRNRAP. The CDR3 bases are TGTGCTAGCAGAGGACTAGCGGGGTTCACCGGGGAGCTGTTTTTT. Translating gives CASRGLAGFTGELFF. Together with reference TRBV12-5 and TRBJ2-2, the CDR3 gives the full variable domain: DARVTQTPRHKVTEMGQEVTMRCQPILGHNTVFWYRQTMMQGLELLAYFRNRAPLDDSGMPKDRFSAEMPDATLATLKIQPSEPRDSAVYFCASRGLAGFTGELFFGEGSRLTVL.

This sequence joins TRBV27 and TRBJ2-1; no clear D. Germline V gives CDR1 MNHEY, CDR2 SMNVEV (reference sequence). Trimming took off 5 bases at V and 8 bases at J, with 10 bases between the two ends. The CDR3 length is 12 residues. CDR3 bases: TGTGCCAGCAGTAGCCGCGGATATGAGCAGTTCTTC. Protein sequence: CASSSRGYEQFF.

The chain carries TRBV29-1 and TRBJ2-1; 11 bases align to TRBD1. CDR1 SQVTM and CDR2 ANQGSEA come from the germline V gene. This CDR3 is built from 15 residues. Trimming removed 3 bases from V and 2 bases from J; junction bases left unmatched: 3. This chain's CDR3 is CSVEGTGGAYNEQFF. The CDR3 DNA is TGCAGCGTTGAGGGGACAGGGGGGGCCTACAATGAGCAGTTCTTC.

The V and J genes are TRBV7-6 and TRBJ2-2; 10 bases agree with TRBD1. Germline CDR1 SGHVS, CDR2 FNYEAQ. This CDR3 spans 18 amino acids. The junction had 9 bases not matched to a gene; V was cut back by 1 base and J by 4 bases. The CDR3 sequence: CASSLVGATGGFTGELFF. CDR3 DNA sequence: TGTGCCAGCAGCTTAGTAGGGGCGACAGGGGGCTTCACCGGGGAGCTGTTTTTT.

This clonotype was found many times. The genes are TRBV28 and TRBJ1-5; the match to TRBD1 covers 8 bases. The CDR3 spans 17 residues. The ends lost 1 base at V and 3 bases at J; junction bases unmatched: 8. In germline, CDR1 is MDHEN, CDR2 SYDVKM. CDR3 sequence (DNA): TGTGCCAGCAGTTTATCCCTGGGGACAGGACACAATCAGCCCCAGCATTTT. Translation: CASSLSLGTGHNQPQHF.

This clonotype showed up just a few times. This chain joins TRBV5-6 and TRBJ2-2, with TRBD2 as a possible D gene (5 bases). Trimming removed 7 bases at V and 7 bases at J, with 14 bases between. CDR1 SGHDT and CDR2 YYEEEE come from the germline V gene. The CDR3 covers 13 residues. The CDR3 DNA sequence: TGTGCCAGCTCCGGGTCGGGGATCGGGGAGCTGTTTTTT. Amino acid sequence: CASSGSGIGELFF.

This clonotype was counted ten times or more. This chain links TRBV12-5 with TRBJ2-7; 7 bases fit TRBD1. V shed 1 base and J 5 bases; nucleotides not matched to a gene: 11. There are 16 residues in the CDR3. Germline V gene lookup returns CDR1 LGHNT and CDR2 FRNRAP. The CDR3 here is CASGLGRTGSGHEQYF. DNA of the CDR3: TGTGCTAGTGGTTTGGGAAGGACAGGCAGTGGACACGAGCAGTACTTC.

This clonotype has more than one count but fewer than ten. The rearrangement joins TRBV25-1 to TRBJ2-7; tentatively, D is TRBD2 (5 bases). CDR1 is MGHDK and CDR2 is SYGVNS in the germline V gene. The CDR3 has 14 amino acids. Trimming stripped 3 bases from V and 1 base from J, with 10 bases between. CDR3 in DNA: TGTGCCAGCAGTGATCCTACTAGTTCCTACGAGCAGTACTTC. Its translation: CASSDPTSSYEQYF.

In this sample, this clonotype turned up many times. V is TRBV7-9 and J is TRBJ1-4; no clear D. Trimming shortened V by 1 base and J by 5 bases, and 5 bases separated the two germline ends. This CDR3 spans 13 amino acids. From germline, CDR1 is SEHNR and CDR2 FQNEAQ (reference sequence). The CDR3 DNA reads TGTGCCAGCAGCTTAGGGGCCAATGAAAAACTGTTTTTT. Amino acid sequence: CASSLGANEKLFF.

This clonotype has just a few counts. The V gene is TRBV6-2 or TRBV6-3, the J gene TRBJ1-1; a possible D gene is TRBD1 (6 bases). Trimming left V 6 bases short and J 4 bases short, with 9 bases between. Germline V gene sequence: CDR1 MNHEY, CDR2 SVGEGT. The CDR3 runs 12 residues. The CDR3 protein is CASRMDSTEAFF. CDR3 DNA sequence: TGTGCCAGCAGAATGGACAGCACTGAAGCTTTCTTT.

The table lists this clonotype with a few counts. The gene calls are TRBV27 and TRBJ1-5, with D possibly TRBD1 on 5 matching bases. Germline loops: CDR1 MNHEY, CDR2 SMNVEV (reference sequence). V was pared by 6 bases and J by 9 bases, with 18 bases between. The CDR3 length is 14 residues. CDR3 loop: CASSLGGGRWPQHF. The CDR3 DNA reads TGTGCCAGCAGCCTTGGCGGGGGTAGGTGGCCCCAGCATTTT.